The 10 T cell receptor beta chains listed next were all sequenced from one sample in a study of CXCR3-negative and CXCR3-positive naive CD8 T cells. The study, taken as a whole, reports: Against CXCR3-negative naive cells, CXCR3-positive naive cells showed more hydrophobic TRB CDR3s.

The authors prepared UMI-labeled TRB cDNA libraries by 5' RACE. Reprocessing the 5' RACE reads, TCRdb reports a single entry for every CDR3 protein and omits DNA. The sample totals over 55,000 distinct CDR3 sequences. Their target antigens are unknown. Sequenced input: naive CXCR3+ CD8+ T cells from blood. The subset here: CD45RO-CCR7+CD27+CD95- naive CD8+ T cells expressing CXCR3 (TNR3+). These receptors were obtained from a human donor in good health. Some clones in this sample may be carry-over from other donors' samples.

This chain uses TRBV4-3 with TRBJ1-2. The CDR3 loop spans 14 amino acids. Germline CDR1 reads LGHNA; CDR2 reads YSLEER. The CDR3 protein is CASSQDLELYGYTF.

The chain recombines TRBV12-3 or TRBV12-4 with TRBJ1-1. CDR3 length: 13 amino acids. The CDR3: CASSLAVGTEAFF.

The V gene is TRBV6-5, the J gene TRBJ2-1; checking the TCRdb D call of TRBD1 is not possible without DNA. The CDR3 has 16 amino acids. Germline lookup yields CDR1 MNHEY and CDR2 SVGAGI. This CDR3 is CASSYDGTGFYNEQFF.

J is TRBJ2-7 and V is TRBV5-1; TCRdb reports TRBD1, a call that lacks DNA to check it against. The CDR3 is 14 residues long. CDR1 and CDR2 from the germline V gene are SGHRS and YFSETQ. CDR3 region: CASSPAGATYEQYF.

V is TRBV20-1 and J is TRBJ2-7. Germline V gene sequence: CDR1 DFQATT, CDR2 SNEGSKA (reference sequence). This CDR3 has 13 amino acids. The CDR3 reads CSARAGSTYEQYF.

The chain uses TRBV29-1 and TRBJ2-3; with no DNA, the TCRdb D assignment of TRBD1 cannot be verified. The CDR3 runs to 13 residues. CDR1 and CDR2 (germline): SQVTM, ANQGSEA. The CDR3 region is CSAPTGGTDTQYF.

The chain employs TRBV3-1 and TRBJ2-3. The CDR3 totals 15 residues. The germline gives CDR1 LGHDT, CDR2 YNNKEL (reference sequence). The CDR3 sequence: CASSQGFFAADTQNF.

This chain uses TRBV10-2 with TRBJ2-7; absent DNA, TCRdb's TRBD2 call cannot be checked. The CDR3 is made up of 16 amino acids. Germline assignment: CDR1 WSHSY and CDR2 SAAADI. CDR3 protein: CASSEPGLAGFYEQYF.

The genes are TRBV12-3 or TRBV12-4 and TRBJ1-2; TCRdb reports TRBD1, a call that lacks DNA to check it against. The CDR3 is 12 amino acids. CDR3 residues: CATPVGANGYTF.

The chain couples TRBV5-6 to TRBJ2-1; TCRdb gives TRBD2 as the D gene, but with no DNA this cannot be confirmed. Germline V gives CDR1 SGHDT, CDR2 YYEEEE. This CDR3 has 15 residues. CDR3 sequence: CASSLDAGGYNEQFF. Using reference TRBV5-6 and TRBJ2-1 for the parts outside the CDR3, the full variable domain is DAGVTQSPTHLIKTRGQQVTLRCSPKSGHDTVSWYQQALGQGPQFIFQYYEEEERQRGNFPDRFSGHQFPNYSSELNVNALLLGDSALYLCASSLDAGGYNEQFFGPGTRLTVL.